These 18 T cell receptor beta chains share one sample of origin, sequenced in a study of vaccination and CD4 T cells after COVID-19. Time point described: late sampling 161 to 241 days after vaccination in a few convalescent patients. TCRdb reanalysed the PCR reads using MiXCR and keeps one entry per CDR3 protein. The sample has 35,000 to 45,000 distinct CDR3 sequences, around 33% seen once. The sample was CD4+ T cells from blood, taken about 7 months after SARS-CoV-2 vaccination. These receptors originate from a human donor who had recovered from COVID-19.

This chain uses TRBV25-1 with TRBJ2-3; D unclear. V was trimmed by 0 bases and J by 0 bases, leaving 10 bases between them. In germline, CDR1 is MGHDK, CDR2 SYGVNS. CDR3 length: 16 residues. The CDR3 loop reads CASSEYLPFSTDTQYF. The CDR3 bases are TGTGCCAGCAGTGAATATCTCCCGTTCAGCACAGATACGCAGTATTTT.

In this sample, this clonotype turned up a few times. The rearrangement links TRBV27 to TRBJ2-3; D may be TRBD2 (6 bases). This CDR3 is built from 14 residues. Trimming pared 5 bases from V and 1 base from J, leaving 10 bases between. CDR1 and CDR2 (germline): MNHEY, SMNVEV (reference sequence). The CDR3 sequence: CASSRRLGTDTQYF. The DNA of the CDR3 is TGTGCCAGCAGTCGGCGACTAGGCACAGATACGCAGTATTTT.

The gene calls are TRBV29-1 and TRBJ2-1, with D perhaps assigned TRBD1 or TRBD2 (5 bases each). The CDR3 totals 14 residues. Trimming shortened V by 3 bases and J by 4 bases, and 13 bases separated the two germline ends. Germline-derived CDR1 and CDR2 are SQVTM and ANQGSEA. The CDR3 sequence is CSVDPGAPYNEQFF. In DNA, the CDR3 is TGCAGCGTTGACCCCGGGGCTCCATACAATGAGCAGTTCTTC.

This clonotype was seen a few times. The chain couples TRBV7-9 to TRBJ2-3, with 7 bases fitting TRBD1. CDR3 length: 16 amino acids. The J segment lost 3 bases and the V segment lost 6 bases, leaving 12 bases of the junction unmatched. Germline loops: CDR1 SEHNR, CDR2 FQNEAQ (reference sequence). CDR3 sequence: CASRGDGQAWTDTQYF. In DNA form, the CDR3 reads TGTGCCAGCAGGGGAGATGGACAGGCTTGGACAGATACGCAGTATTTT.

The chain joins TRBV7-9 to TRBJ2-1, with 7 bases lining up with TRBD2. The CDR3 length is 16 residues. J gave up 7 bases and V 5 bases, and 14 bases lay outside the gene matches. The V gene's germline CDR1 is SEHNR and CDR2 FQNEAQ (reference sequence). The CDR3 DNA is TGTGCCAGCAGCCCCTCTAGGGAGGGCCTAAGGAATGAGCAGTTCTTC. It codes for CASSPSREGLRNEQFF.

This clonotype was seen only a few times. The chain joins TRBV4-1 to TRBJ1-1; unclear D gene. This CDR3 contains 11 residues. Germline V gene data show CDR1 as MGHRA and CDR2 as YSYEKL. Deletions cut 5 bases from V and 3 bases from J, with 4 bases between. CDR3: CASSRDTEAFF. The CDR3 DNA is TGCGCCAGCAGCAGGGACACTGAAGCTTTCTTT.

This chain uses TRBV20-1 with TRBJ2-3, with 8 bases that match TRBD2. The length of the CDR3 is 15 residues. CDR1 is DFQATT, CDR2 SNEGSKA, per germline (reference sequence). V lost 6 bases to trimming and J lost 2 bases; unmatched junction nucleotides: 10. This chain's CDR3 is CSAAGGGSYTDTQYF. The CDR3, as DNA: TGCAGTGCGGCGGGGGGAGGTTCCTACACAGATACGCAGTATTTT.

This clonotype was found a few times. This chain links TRBV28 with TRBJ1-2; D is undetermined. The CDR3 length is 14 residues. Germline CDR1 and CDR2: MDHEN and SYDVKM. V was pared by 4 bases and J by 7 bases, with 16 bases between. The CDR3: CASSSIIPLGGYTF. The CDR3 region has the DNA TGTGCCAGCAGTTCTATTATCCCCCTTGGTGGCTACACCTTC.

A few counts support this clonotype. The chain joins TRBV7-3 to TRBJ2-7; TRBD1 aligns across 9 bases. The CDR3 runs 16 residues. J gave up 3 bases and V 4 bases, and 10 bases lay outside the gene matches. In germline, CDR1 is SGHTA, CDR2 FQGTGA. The CDR3 nucleotides are TGTGCCAGCAGCTCGTCACCGGGACAGGGTATCTACGAGCAGTACTTC. Translation: CASSSSPGQGIYEQYF.

This clonotype was counted only a few times. The chain recombines TRBV2 with TRBJ2-7; TRBD2 matches at 10 bases. This CDR3 spans 16 amino acids. J lost 3 bases, V lost 8 bases, and 13 bases had no gene match. CDR1 is SNHLY, CDR2 FYNNEI, per germline. The CDR3 DNA reads TGTGCCAGCTGCTTAGCGGGAGGAAGGGCGGGCTACGAGCAGTACTTC. Protein product: CASCLAGGRAGYEQYF.

This rearrangement joins TRBV20-1 to TRBJ2-1; 8 nucleotides align to TRBD2. Germline V gene data show CDR1 as DFQATT and CDR2 as SNEGSKA (reference sequence). With 2 bases clipped from V and 6 bases from J, the junction kept 9 bases outside the gene matches. The CDR3 is 15 residues long. The DNA of the CDR3 is TGCAGTGCTAGATACGGTGCGGGAGGATCCAATGAGCAGTTCTTC. Protein product: CSARYGAGGSNEQFF.

This clonotype was detected a few times. The chain links TRBV28 to TRBJ1-2; D perhaps matches TRBD1 (5 bases). V was trimmed by 8 bases and J by 3 bases, leaving 10 bases between them. CDR3 length: 12 residues. Germline V gene data show CDR1 as MDHEN and CDR2 as SYDVKM. CDR3 region: CASFGGYYGYTF. The DNA for the CDR3 is TGTGCCAGCTTCGGGGGTTACTATGGCTACACCTTC.

This rearrangement joins TRBV12-3 or TRBV12-4 to TRBJ1-1, with D perhaps TRBD1 (5 bases). The CDR3 has 13 amino acids. V was pared by 5 bases and J by 6 bases, with 13 bases between. CDR3 sequence (DNA): TGTGCCAGCAGTCCCCCGACAGTTCCTGAAGCTTTCTTT. Residues: CASSPPTVPEAFF.

The chain joins TRBV5-4 to TRBJ1-5; D call uncertain. V was pared by 0 bases and J by 4 bases, with 8 bases between. Germline-derived CDR1 and CDR2 are SGHNT and YYREEE (reference sequence). This CDR3 has 14 residues. CDR3 in amino acids: CASSLGPDNQPQHF. CDR3 in DNA: TGTGCCAGCAGCTTGGGACCGGATAATCAGCCCCAGCATTTT.

This clonotype was counted only a few times. This chain links TRBV20-1 with TRBJ2-7; D is possibly TRBD2 (5 bases). V was clipped by 4 bases and J by 2 bases, with 15 bases between them. Looked up from germline, CDR1 is DFQATT and CDR2 is SNEGSKA (reference sequence). The CDR3 consists of 14 residues. The CDR3 spells CSATKAEAPYEQYF. The CDR3 coding sequence is TGCAGTGCTACCAAAGCGGAAGCGCCCTACGAGCAGTACTTC.

This clonotype was seen a few times. V and J are TRBV7-9 and TRBJ2-7; 7 bases are a match to TRBD1. The germline V gene encodes CDR1 SEHNR and CDR2 FQNEAQ (reference sequence). V lost 4 bases, J lost 6 bases, and 9 bases stayed unmatched. The CDR3 covers 14 residues. The chain's CDR3 is CASSSRTGDGEQYF. CDR3 bases: TGTGCCAGCAGCTCACGAACAGGGGACGGCGAGCAGTACTTC.

In DNA, the CDR3 is TGTGCCAGTACCGGGTGGGACAGGGCGAACAATGAGCAGTTCTTC. Translated, it gives CASTGWDRANNEQFF. This chain links TRBV19 with TRBJ2-1, with TRBD1 matching over 9 bases. This CDR3 spans 15 amino acids. With V trimmed by 7 bases and J by 5 bases, 9 bases remained unmatched. CDR1 is LNHDA, CDR2 SQIVND, per germline (reference sequence). The whole variable domain, filled in from reference TRBV19 and TRBJ2-1, reads DGGITQSPKYLFRKEGQNVTLSCEQNLNHDAMYWYRQDPGQGLRLIYYSQIVNDFQKGDIAEGYSVSREKKESFPLTVTSAQKNPTAFYLCASTGWDRANNEQFFGPGTRLTVL.

This clonotype turned up a few times. The V gene is TRBV7-6, the J gene TRBJ1-1, with D possibly matching TRBD1 (5 bases). Germline CDR1 and CDR2: SGHVS and FNYEAQ. This CDR3 has 13 amino acids. The germline V and J ends were trimmed by 1 base and 8 bases, with 11 bases remaining between them. DNA of the CDR3: TGTGCCAGCAGCTTAGAGGCCCAGGGCGAAGCTTTCTTT. Translating it yields CASSLEAQGEAFF.